The following is a T cell receptor beta chain sequence with its context. Antigen specificity is unknown. This specimen comes from a study of cytomegalovirus exposure and HLA in healthy donors. Regarding the study as a whole: Productive rates of about 87% or about 30% were seen for most TCR beta V segments in an earlier analysis. High specificity and sensitivity for cytomegalovirus status were reported for the classifier. Later analysis identified a missense DCLRE1C variant that was linked to TCR beta V- and J-gene trimming.

The PCR had 60 Vbeta and 13 Jbeta primers. TCRdb's table, derived via immunoSEQ multiplex PCR, lists solely in-frame clones and lacks some. The sample consists of about 85,000 clones, 65% to 75% of them appearing once. V gave up 2 bases and J gave up 4 bases, with 13 bases separating them. CDR1 MDHEN and CDR2 SYDVKM come from the germline V gene. The CDR3 consists of 15 residues. The sequenced sample consisted of PBMCs. The sequence derives from a man aged 25 to 40 in good health and CMV-seronegative. The chain employs TRBV28 and TRBJ2-3; D gene uncertain. CDR3 nucleotides: TGTGCCAGCAGTTTAAGTCTAGGTTCGGCAGATACGCAGTATTTT. The encoded protein is CASSLSLGSADTQYF.